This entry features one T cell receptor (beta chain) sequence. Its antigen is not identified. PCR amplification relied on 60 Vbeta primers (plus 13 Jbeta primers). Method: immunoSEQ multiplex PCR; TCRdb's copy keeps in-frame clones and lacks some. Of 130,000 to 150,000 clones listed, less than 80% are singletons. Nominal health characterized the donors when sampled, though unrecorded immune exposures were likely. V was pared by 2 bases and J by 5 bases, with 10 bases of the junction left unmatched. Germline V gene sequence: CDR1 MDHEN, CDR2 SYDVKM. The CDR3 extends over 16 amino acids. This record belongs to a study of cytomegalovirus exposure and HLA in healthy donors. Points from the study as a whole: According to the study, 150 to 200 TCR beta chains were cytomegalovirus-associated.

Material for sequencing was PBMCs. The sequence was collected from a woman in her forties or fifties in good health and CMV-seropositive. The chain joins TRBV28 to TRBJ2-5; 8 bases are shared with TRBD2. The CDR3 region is CASSLKRGTIRETQYF. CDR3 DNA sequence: TGTGCCAGCAGTTTAAAGCGGGGGACCATTCGGGAGACCCAGTACTTC.